The rows below give T cell receptor beta chains drawn from one sample of a study of patients and donors after allogeneic stem cell transplantation. Via MiXCR, TCRdb re-called the RT-PCR reads, giving one row per CDR3 protein. Found here are about a million distinct CDR3 sequences, roughly 18% of them singletons; the top ten hold under 6.5%. Sequencing was done on a sample of blood, either unsorted or a sorted T cell fraction (not recorded which). The receptor source for this set is a human donor who was either an allogeneic HSCT recipient or a stem cell or donor lymphocyte infusion donor (not recorded which). It is not recorded whose cells these are; they may come from a transplant donor. The CDR3 runs from the conserved cysteine through the conserved F or W. The order of the fields is clone size, V gene, D gene, J gene, CDR3 length, CDR3 protein, CDR3 DNA. A D gene is named only where the DNA matches it firmly. Part of the rows lack a size; the others show once, few, many or a class for expanded clones.

abundance: few
v_gene: TRBV3-1
d_gene: -
j_gene: TRBJ2-1
len: 13
CDR3aa: CASTRFAGDEQFF
CDR3nt: TGTGCCAGCACCCGTTTTGCCGGGGATGAGCAGTTCTTC

abundance: -
v_gene: TRBV9
d_gene: TRBD1
j_gene: TRBJ1-1
len: 17
CDR3aa: CASSVDWGTGVGTEAFF
CDR3nt: TGTGCCAGCAGCGTAGATTGGGGGACAGGGGTGGGCACTGAAGCTTTCTTT

abundance: few
v_gene: TRBV30
d_gene: -
j_gene: TRBJ2-1
len: 17
CDR3aa: CAWSVLVRSPGTNEQFF
CDR3nt: TGTGCCTGGAGTGTACTTGTCAGATCGCCCGGTACCAATGAGCAGTTCTTC

abundance: many
v_gene: TRBV4-1
d_gene: TRBD1
j_gene: TRBJ2-7
len: 14
CDR3aa: CASSQGQGAYEQYF
CDR3nt: TGTGCCAGCAGCCAAGGACAGGGGGCCTACGAGCAGTACTTC

abundance: -
v_gene: TRBV11-3
d_gene: -
j_gene: TRBJ1-1
len: 12
CDR3aa: CASASQNTEAFF
CDR3nt: TGTGCCAGCGCATCACAGAACACTGAAGCTTTCTTT

abundance: many
v_gene: TRBV5-1
d_gene: -
j_gene: TRBJ2-7
len: 16
CDR3aa: CASSLGGTAYSYEQYF
CDR3nt: TGCGCCAGCAGCTTGGGAGGAACGGCGTACTCCTACGAGCAGTACTTC

abundance: many
v_gene: TRBV20-1
d_gene: -
j_gene: TRBJ1-1
len: 11
CDR3aa: CSARWDTEAFF
CDR3nt: TGCAGTGCTAGATGGGACACTGAAGCTTTCTTT

abundance: few
v_gene: TRBV20-1
d_gene: TRBD2
j_gene: TRBJ2-2
len: 16
CDR3aa: CSAKGLAGVGTGELFF
CDR3nt: TGCAGTGCTAAAGGACTAGCGGGAGTAGGGACCGGGGAGCTGTTTTTT

abundance: many
v_gene: TRBV5-1
d_gene: TRBD2
j_gene: TRBJ2-1
len: 15
CDR3aa: CASSSRGGGGNEQFF
CDR3nt: TGCGCCAGCAGCTCCCGGGGCGGGGGAGGTAATGAGCAGTTCTTC

abundance: -
v_gene: TRBV10-3
d_gene: TRBD2
j_gene: TRBJ2-1
len: 14
CDR3aa: CAIRVAGDFNEQFF
CDR3nt: TGTGCCATCAGAGTAGCGGGAGATTTCAATGAGCAGTTCTTC

abundance: -
v_gene: TRBV12-3/TRBV12-4
d_gene: TRBD2
j_gene: TRBJ2-7
len: 18
CDR3aa: CASSSGGLAGYHGIEQYF
CDR3nt: TGTGCCAGCAGTTCGGGGGGACTAGCGGGGTACCATGGGATCGAGCAGTACTTC

abundance: -
v_gene: TRBV29-1
d_gene: -
j_gene: TRBJ1-2
len: 13
CDR3aa: CSVKTVSYYGYTF
CDR3nt: TGCAGCGTAAAGACCGTGTCGTACTATGGCTACACCTTC

abundance: -
v_gene: TRBV24-1
d_gene: -
j_gene: TRBJ2-5
len: 15
CDR3aa: CATSDPRGGQETQYF
CDR3nt: TGTGCCACCAGTGATCCCAGGGGCGGCCAAGAGACCCAGTACTTC

abundance: many
v_gene: TRBV7-2
d_gene: -
j_gene: TRBJ2-7
len: 13
CDR3aa: CASSLSTGYEQYF
CDR3nt: TGTGCCAGCAGCCTATCGACAGGTTACGAGCAGTACTTC

abundance: few
v_gene: TRBV5-1
d_gene: TRBD1
j_gene: TRBJ1-2
len: 16
CDR3aa: CASSLPLSSTGNGYTF
CDR3nt: TGCGCCAGCAGCTTGCCCCTCTCTTCGACAGGGAATGGCTACACCTTC

abundance: -
v_gene: TRBV2
d_gene: -
j_gene: TRBJ1-3
len: 13
CDR3aa: CASSDTGGNTIYF
CDR3nt: TGTGCCAGCAGTGACACGGGGGGAAACACCATATATTTT

abundance: few
v_gene: TRBV29-1
d_gene: TRBD1
j_gene: TRBJ2-7
len: 16
CDR3aa: CSIRGTRQGSSYEQYF
CDR3nt: TGCAGCATACGAGGGACCCGACAGGGGAGCTCCTACGAGCAGTACTTC

abundance: many
v_gene: TRBV29-1
d_gene: -
j_gene: TRBJ1-1
len: 12
CDR3aa: CSVGVQNTEAFF
CDR3nt: TGCAGCGTTGGTGTTCAAAACACTGAAGCTTTCTTT

abundance: few
v_gene: TRBV20-1
d_gene: TRBD1
j_gene: TRBJ2-3
len: 15
CDR3aa: CSATWTGKSTDTQYF
CDR3nt: TGCAGTGCTACTTGGACAGGGAAGAGCACAGATACGCAGTATTTT

abundance: few
v_gene: TRBV10-3
d_gene: TRBD1
j_gene: TRBJ2-7
len: 17
CDR3aa: CAISESLPGQTSYEQYF
CDR3nt: TGTGCCATCAGTGAAAGCCTCCCGGGACAGACATCCTACGAGCAGTACTTC

abundance: -
v_gene: TRBV27
d_gene: -
j_gene: TRBJ1-5
len: 15
CDR3aa: CASRTMTAGNQPQHF
CDR3nt: TGTGCCAGCAGGACAATGACGGCCGGCAATCAGCCCCAGCATTTT

abundance: -
v_gene: TRBV12-3/TRBV12-4
d_gene: -
j_gene: TRBJ2-3
len: 16
CDR3aa: CASSSRDIPRTDTQYF
CDR3nt: TGTGCCAGCAGTTCCCGCGACATCCCCCGCACAGATACGCAGTATTTT

abundance: -
v_gene: TRBV10-3
d_gene: TRBD1
j_gene: TRBJ2-4
len: 13
CDR3aa: CAISEGPGQATYF
CDR3nt: TGTGCCATCAGTGAAGGCCCGGGACAGGCCACTTACTTC

abundance: few
v_gene: TRBV25-1
d_gene: TRBD1
j_gene: TRBJ1-1
len: 15
CDR3aa: CASSEWGQLNTEAFF
CDR3nt: TGTGCCAGCAGTGAATGGGGACAGCTGAACACTGAAGCTTTCTTT

abundance: -
v_gene: TRBV15
d_gene: TRBD1
j_gene: TRBJ2-1
len: 16
CDR3aa: CATSLRYQTGSNEQFF
CDR3nt: TGTGCCACCAGCCTAAGATACCAGACAGGGTCCAATGAGCAGTTCTTC

abundance: -
v_gene: TRBV28
d_gene: TRBD1
j_gene: TRBJ2-3
len: 16
CDR3aa: CASRGEGGGVRDTQYF
CDR3nt: TGTGCCAGCAGGGGTGAAGGGGGCGGAGTGAGAGATACGCAGTATTTT

abundance: few
v_gene: TRBV12-3/TRBV12-4
d_gene: -
j_gene: TRBJ1-5
len: 15
CDR3aa: CASTRGEISNQPQHF
CDR3nt: TGTGCCAGCACCCGCGGCGAGATTAGCAATCAGCCCCAGCATTTT

abundance: few
v_gene: TRBV7-2
d_gene: TRBD2
j_gene: TRBJ2-7
len: 17
CDR3aa: CASSLDRLAGSFYEQYF
CDR3nt: TGTGCCAGCAGCTTAGATAGGCTAGCGGGAAGTTTTTACGAGCAGTACTTC

abundance: few
v_gene: TRBV30
d_gene: TRBD1
j_gene: TRBJ2-1
len: 15
CDR3aa: CAWRIPGQPYNEQFF
CDR3nt: TGTGCCTGGAGGATCCCGGGACAGCCCTACAATGAGCAGTTCTTC